This T cell receptor beta chain was sequenced in a study of T cells after yellow fever vaccination. Study overall: SMART-Seq v4 Ultra Low Input handled preparation of low-cell-number fractions. Study-level findings and limits: Secondary responses were weaker yet peaked faster, day 5 versus 15.

MiXCR was run by TCRdb on the 5' RACE reads, yielding one entry per CDR3 protein. This sample has 250,000 or so distinct CDR3 sequences, with approximately 3.5% found just once. This clonotype was counted many times. Its antigen is not known. Per the germline V gene, CDR1 is SGHRS and CDR2 is YFSETQ. This CDR3 has 15 amino acids. The V and J ends lost 4 bases and 4 bases, in that order; junction bases with no gene match: 8. The sequence was obtained from a man younger than 35 who received the YFV17D yellow fever vaccine. The material was PBMCs, obtained 15 days after the yellow fever booster vaccination. V is TRBV5-1 and J is TRBJ2-3; 8 bases line up with TRBD2. DNA of the CDR3: TGCGCCAGCAGCCTCCGGGGGGGAAGCGCAGATACGCAGTATTTT. It codes for CASSLRGGSADTQYF.